The 17 T cell receptor beta chains listed next were all sequenced from one sample in a study of blood T cell repertoires in COVID-19. Sequenced by immunoSEQ multiplex PCR; TCRdb stores in-frame clones only, minus some. The sample records 30,000 to 35,000 clones, approximately 81% being singletons. Sequencing used peripheral blood. Every receptor here comes from a human donor with acute or convalescent COVID-19. The donor label of this sample is uncertain.

V usage is TRBV29-1 and J usage is TRBJ2-4, with 9 nucleotides matching TRBD2. V trimming: 1 base; J trimming: 6 bases; junction bases outside the gene matches: 1. Germline CDR1 is SQVTM and CDR2 is ANQGSEA. This CDR3 region has 13 residues. The CDR3 bases are TGCAGCGTTGAAGGCGGGGGGGCAAACATTCAGTACTTC. It yields the protein CSVEGGGANIQYF.

In this sample, this clone turned up once. The chain uses TRBV7-2 and TRBJ2-7; 7 bases agree with TRBD2. V was pared by 6 bases and J by 2 bases, with 13 bases of the junction left unmatched. CDR1 is SGHTA and CDR2 is FQGNSA in the germline V gene. The CDR3 consists of 16 residues. This CDR3 reads CASSLTGGSGTYEQYF. CDR3 DNA sequence: TGTGCCAGCAGTCTCACGGGGGGTTCGGGGACCTACGAGCAGTACTTC.

The rearrangement uses TRBV6-5 and TRBJ2-7; possible D gene TRBD2, 6 bases. The ends were cut back, 5 bases at V and 3 bases at J, with 17 bases in the middle. The CDR3 is made up of 15 amino acids. CDR1 is MNHEY, CDR2 SVGAGI, per germline. This CDR3 reads CASSNGGGNSYEQYF. The CDR3 bases are TGTGCCAGCAGTAATGGAGGAGGGAACAGCTACGAGCAGTACTTC.

This clone was found once. The genes are TRBV4-3 and TRBJ1-2; 9 bases map to TRBD1. CDR3 size: 17 residues. Germline CDR1 and CDR2: LGHNA and YSLEER. J gave up 0 bases and V 0 bases, and 5 bases lay outside the gene matches. The chain's CDR3 is CASSQDMGTGTNYGYTF. Written as DNA, the CDR3 is TGCGCCAGCAGCCAAGATATGGGGACAGGGACTAACTATGGCTACACCTTC.

This chain connects TRBV3-1 (or the pseudogene TRBV3-2) to TRBJ2-7, with a tentative D call TRBD2 (5 bases). This CDR3 spans 14 amino acids. The V end lost 7 bases, the J end lost 0 bases, and 13 bases lay between the germline ends. Germline-derived CDR1 and CDR2 are LGHDT and YNNKEL (reference sequence). The chain's CDR3 is CASTESGGSYEQYF. In DNA, the CDR3 is TGTGCCAGCACCGAAAGCGGAGGCTCCTACGAGCAGTACTTC.

The rearrangement joins TRBV19 to TRBJ2-5; unclear D gene. The germline CDR1 and CDR2 sequences are LNHDA and SQIVND (reference sequence). V shed 0 bases and J shed 13 bases, with 18 bases lying between them. This CDR3 is built from 14 residues. The CDR3 DNA follows: TGTGCCAGTAGTATAGATCTCCTTCAGCGCCCGCGGTACTTC. This sequence encodes CASSIDLLQRPRYF.

The chain couples TRBV11-3 to TRBJ2-1, with D tentatively TRBD2 (6 bases). The CDR3 is 14 amino acids. Germline CDR1 SGHNT, CDR2 YENEEA. V was clipped by 5 bases and J by 7 bases, with 15 bases between them. The CDR3 spells CASSPRDSRNEQFF. CDR3 bases: TGTGCCAGCAGCCCACGGGACTCAAGAAATGAGCAGTTCTTC.

V gene TRBV5-1 combines with J gene TRBJ1-1; D gene ambiguous. In germline, CDR1 is SGHRS, CDR2 YFSETQ. This CDR3 is 17 amino acids long. Trimming removed 4 bases at V and 2 bases at J, with 21 bases between. In DNA form, the CDR3 reads TGCGCCAGCAGCCCCAGCCCTAGGGAGGGAATTAACACTGAAGCTTTCTTT. Translating gives CASSPSPREGINTEAFF.

This rearrangement joins TRBV6-5 to TRBJ2-1; no clear D gene. The V gene lost 8 bases and the J gene lost 7 bases, with 12 bases spanning the gap. The CDR3 has 12 residues. CDR1 is MNHEY, CDR2 SVGAGI, per germline. CDR3 sequence reads: CASGSSWNEQFF. In DNA, the CDR3 is TGTGCCAGCGGATCTAGTTGGAATGAGCAGTTCTTC.

The chain has TRBV7-2 and TRBJ1-2, with D perhaps matching TRBD1 (5 bases). The CDR3 has 14 amino acids. Between the trimmed V and J ends, which lost 1 base and 5 bases, there was a span of 11 bases. The germline gives CDR1 SGHTA, CDR2 FQGNSA. The CDR3 nucleotides read TGTGCCAGCAGCTTAGAAACAGGCCATTATGGCTACACCTTC. Amino acids: CASSLETGHYGYTF.

This clone was seen a handful of times. The chain combines TRBV4-2 with TRBJ1-6, with 9 bases matching TRBD1. The V segment lost 3 bases and the J segment 7 bases; nucleotides outside the gene matches: 4. Germline V gene sequence: CDR1 LGHNA, CDR2 YNFKEQ. The CDR3 is 15 residues long. The CDR3 bases are TGTGCCAGCAGCCAGGTGACAGGGGGGAATTCACCCCTCCACTTT. As protein: CASSQVTGGNSPLHF.

The V gene is TRBV3-1 (or the pseudogene TRBV3-2), the J gene TRBJ1-1; D may be TRBD1 (5 bases). Germline V lookup: CDR1 LGHDT, CDR2 YNNKEL (reference sequence). Trimming pared 5 bases from V and 9 bases from J, leaving 19 bases between. This CDR3 region has 14 residues. CDR3 protein: CASSNQEGRGKAFF. CDR3 coding DNA: TGTGCCAGCAGCAACCAGGAGGGGCGGGGGAAAGCTTTCTTT.

This clone was detected only once. V and J are TRBV19 and TRBJ1-2; 8 bases align to TRBD1. Germline-derived CDR1 and CDR2 are LNHDA and SQIVND (reference sequence). The V segment lost 4 bases and the J segment 7 bases; nucleotides outside the gene matches: 8. The CDR3 contains 14 residues. The CDR3 DNA reads as TGTGCCAGTAGTAGGCAGACAGGGGCGCCTGGCTACACCTTC. Translated, it gives CASSRQTGAPGYTF.

V gene TRBV11-2 combines with J gene TRBJ2-5, with D maybe TRBD1 (5 bases). This CDR3 region has 14 residues. Looked up from germline, CDR1 is SGHAT and CDR2 is FQNNGV. V was shortened by 4 bases and J by 4 bases, with 13 bases between the two germline ends. The CDR3 coding sequence is TGTGCCAGCAGCTGGGGCGCCCTGGGAGAGACCCAGTACTTC. This translates into CASSWGALGETQYF.

CDR3 loop: CASSPSGTLNTEAFF. The CDR3 DNA is TGCGCCAGCAGCCCATCCGGGACATTGAACACTGAAGCTTTCTTT. The gene calls are TRBV4-1 and TRBJ1-1, with D perhaps matching TRBD1 (6 bases). CDR3 length: 15 amino acids. Germline lookup yields CDR1 MGHRA and CDR2 YSYEKL. The germline V and J ends were trimmed by 4 bases and 0 bases, with 12 bases remaining between them.

The V call is TRBV28, the J call TRBJ1-2; TRBD1 matches 7 bases. The J segment lost 4 bases and the V segment lost 7 bases, leaving 12 bases of the junction unmatched. The CDR3 sequence is 15 residues long. Germline CDR1 MDHEN, CDR2 SYDVKM. CDR3 sequence: CASIPGQVRGYGYTF. CDR3 in DNA: TGTGCCAGCATCCCCGGACAGGTTAGGGGCTATGGCTACACCTTC.

V and J are TRBV6-5 and TRBJ1-6; possible D gene TRBD1, 5 bases. Trimming removed 5 bases at V and 9 bases at J, with 14 bases between. The CDR3 consists of 14 residues. In germline, CDR1 is MNHEY, CDR2 SVGAGI. The CDR3 reads CASSRGVIGSPLHF. The CDR3 bases are TGTGCCAGCAGTCGGGGGGTAATTGGTTCACCCCTCCACTTT.